These 19 T cell receptor beta chains came from one sample sequenced in a study of T cell changes during pregnancy in multiple sclerosis. The assay was immunoSEQ multiplex PCR, and TCRdb's table has in-frame clones only and misses some. The sample contains approximately 69,000 clones, around 90% of which appear only once. The material was peripheral blood, obtained in the second trimester of pregnancy. These receptors were collected from a female donor in good health, enrolled as a control in a pregnancy study.

This clone was found once. The chain is built from TRBV30 and TRBJ2-7; TRBD1 agrees at 10 bases. In germline, CDR1 is GTSNPN, CDR2 SVGIG (reference sequence). Losses at the gene ends were 5 bases for V and 5 bases for J; bases not matched to a gene: 6. The CDR3 sequence is 13 residues long. The CDR3 DNA follows: TGTGCCTGGCGGACAGGGGGAACACACGAGCAGTACTTC. Its protein is CAWRTGGTHEQYF.

The V and J genes are TRBV5-6 and TRBJ2-7, with 10 bases that match TRBD1. This CDR3 has 14 residues. The trim removed 3 bases at V and 3 bases at J, leaving 3 bases unmatched. Germline CDR1 reads SGHDT; CDR2 reads YYEEEE. The CDR3 DNA reads as TGTGCCAGCAGCTGGGGGGACAGGGGCTACGAGCAGTACTTC. Its translation is CASSWGDRGYEQYF.

The J gene is TRBJ2-1, the V gene TRBV13, with TRBD1 identical over 7 bases. CDR1 is PRHDT and CDR2 is FYEKMQ in the germline V gene (reference sequence). CDR3 length: 13 amino acids. V was clipped by 5 bases and J by 8 bases; unmatched bases: 6. The CDR3 DNA sequence: TGTGCCAGCAGCACTGGGACAGCCTATGAGCAGTTCTTC. Its translation: CASSTGTAYEQFF.

The V call is TRBV11-2, the J call TRBJ1-4, with 10 bases identical to TRBD1. Germline CDR1 is SGHAT and CDR2 is FQNNGV. The CDR3 is made up of 13 amino acids. J lost 7 bases, V lost 4 bases, and 0 bases had no gene match. Written as DNA, the CDR3 is TGTGCCAGCAGCTGGGACAGGGGTGAAAAACTGTTTTTT. As protein: CASSWDRGEKLFF. The whole variable domain, remainder taken from reference TRBV11-2 and TRBJ1-4, is EAGVAQSPRYKIIEKRQSVAFWCNPISGHATLYWYQQILGQGPKLLIQFQNNGVVDDSQLPKDRFSAERLKGVDSTLKIQPAKLEDSAVYLCASSWDRGEKLFFGSGTQLSVL.

The chain links TRBV7-2 to TRBJ2-3; possible D gene TRBD2, 6 bases. Trimming removed 7 bases at V and 4 bases at J, with 15 bases between. Germline V gene sequence: CDR1 SGHTA, CDR2 FQGNSA. This CDR3 spans 14 amino acids. DNA for the CDR3: TGTGCCAGCACCAGCGGCGGGGCCGCAGATACGCAGTATTTT. Its translation is CASTSGGAADTQYF.

The V call is TRBV18, the J call TRBJ2-1; 10 bases match TRBD1. This CDR3 comprises 15 residues. V lost 7 bases to trimming and J lost 5 bases; unmatched junction nucleotides: 8. Germline lookup yields CDR1 KGHSH and CDR2 LQKENI. DNA of the CDR3: TGTGCCAGCTGTATCGACAGGGGGCGAGACAATGAGCAGTTCTTC. This codes for CASCIDRGRDNEQFF.

This clone was seen once. The V call is TRBV11-1, the J call TRBJ2-5; D call uncertain. This CDR3 is 13 amino acids long. Germline V gene data show CDR1 as SGHAT and CDR2 as FQDESV (reference sequence). Trimming shortened V by 1 base and J by 3 bases, and 6 bases separated the two germline ends. CDR3 nucleotide sequence: TGTGCCAGCAGCTTAGTCCGCGAAGAGACCCAGTACTTC. Amino acids: CASSLVREETQYF.

The chain recombines TRBV7-2 with TRBJ2-1, with D possibly TRBD2 on 6 matching bases. This CDR3 comprises 16 residues. CDR1 and CDR2 from the germline V gene are SGHTA and FQGNSA. Trimming pared 1 base from V and 5 bases from J, leaving 15 bases between. CDR3 nucleotides: TGTGCCAGCAGCTTAGTGGGGGGAGTCGGGAACAATGAGCAGTTCTTC. Its translation is CASSLVGGVGNNEQFF.

The chain links TRBV7-8 to TRBJ2-2, with 7 bases fitting TRBD1. CDR1 and CDR2 from the germline V gene are SGHVS and FQNEAQ. The CDR3 sequence is 15 residues long. V lost 3 bases and J lost 1; bases outside the gene matches: 2. CDR3 in DNA: TGTGCCAGCAGCTTGGGGGACAGGAACACCGGGGAGCTGTTTTTT. Protein product: CASSLGDRNTGELFF.

This sequence joins TRBV28 and TRBJ2-2; D remains unclear. V was pared by 3 bases and J by 2 bases, with 13 bases between. The CDR3 is 16 residues long. Germline V gene data show CDR1 as MDHEN and CDR2 as SYDVKM. CDR3 sequence: CASSLANIINTGELFF. The CDR3, as DNA: TGTGCCAGCAGTTTGGCCAATATCATTAACACCGGGGAGCTGTTTTTT.

This chain links TRBV4-1 with TRBJ2-1; 11 nucleotides align to TRBD2. CDR1 is MGHRA, CDR2 YSYEKL, per germline. J gave up 2 bases and V 5 bases, and 8 bases lay outside the gene matches. The CDR3 has 17 amino acids. This chain's CDR3 is CASSARASGGPYNEQFF. CDR3 DNA: TGCGCCAGCAGCGCCCGAGCTAGCGGGGGGCCCTACAATGAGCAGTTCTTC.

The chain carries TRBV7-9 and TRBJ1-4; tentatively, D is TRBD1 (5 bases). This CDR3 region has 14 residues. The V gene's germline CDR1 is SEHNR and CDR2 FQNEAQ (reference sequence). Trimming removed 7 bases from V and 4 bases from J, with 13 bases in between. CDR3 in amino acids: CASTYGGINEKLFF. Written as DNA, the CDR3 is TGTGCCAGCACCTACGGGGGAATTAATGAAAAACTGTTTTTT.

This clone was observed once. This chain connects TRBV5-1 to TRBJ2-7; 9 bases fit TRBD1. The CDR3 has 14 amino acids. The ends lost 0 bases at V and 3 bases at J; junction bases unmatched: 1. The germline CDR1 and CDR2 sequences are SGHRS and YFSETQ. The CDR3 bases are TGCGCCAGCAGCTTGGGACAGGGGGTCTACGAGCAGTACTTC. It codes for CASSLGQGVYEQYF.

This chain uses TRBV21-1 with TRBJ2-7; the D call in the table, TRBD2, was not verified against the DNA. TRBV21-1 is termed a pseudogene. The CDR3 loop spans 19 amino acids. The CDR3 DNA follows: TGTGCCAGCAGCAAAGAAGCGGGGGGACCGTCTACGAGCTCCTACGAGCAGTACTTC. This gives the protein CASSKEAGGPSTSSYEQYF.

V and J are TRBV7-2 and TRBJ2-7; 9 bases line up with TRBD1. Germline V gene data show CDR1 as SGHTA and CDR2 as FQGNSA. CDR3 length: 15 amino acids. Trimming removed 5 bases from V and 1 base from J; junction bases left unmatched: 6. The CDR3 nucleotides read TGTGCCAGCAGCCGGGGACAGGGCACATCCTACGAGCAGTACTTC. The encoded protein is CASSRGQGTSYEQYF.

The genes are TRBV4-3 and TRBJ2-5, with TRBD2 matching 9 bases. V dropped 4 bases and J dropped 5; count of bases not matched to a gene: 8. The CDR3 has 15 residues. Germline V gene data show CDR1 as LGHNA and CDR2 as YSLEER. The CDR3 DNA sequence: TGCGCCAGCAGCCGTGGAGCGGGGGGTGGGGAGACCCAGTACTTC. It is translated as CASSRGAGGGETQYF.

V gene TRBV9 combines with J gene TRBJ2-7; D is perhaps TRBD2 (5 bases). Trimming stripped 0 bases from V and 4 bases from J, with 14 bases between. The CDR3 runs 15 residues. Germline V gene lookup returns CDR1 SGDLS and CDR2 YYNGEE. CDR3 DNA sequence: TGTGCCAGCAGCGTAGGAGGCACCCCGGGATACGAGCAGTACTTC. It specifies CASSVGGTPGYEQYF.

The chain has TRBV7-3 and TRBJ1-1, with 7 nucleotides matching TRBD1. V was clipped by 4 bases and J by 5 bases; unmatched bases: 4. Per germline, CDR1 SGHTA and CDR2 FQGTGA. The CDR3 runs 13 residues. The CDR3 coding sequence is TGTGCCAGCAGCTCGGGACAGCAGACTGAAGCTTTCTTT. Encoded protein: CASSSGQQTEAFF.

This clone was seen a single time. V and J are TRBV14 and TRBJ1-2; D gene uncertain. From germline, CDR1 is SGHDN and CDR2 FVKESK. Trimming shortened V by 2 bases and J by 1 base, and 5 bases separated the two germline ends. This CDR3 comprises 13 residues. For the CDR3, the DNA is TGTGCCAGCAGCCAACCCTATAACTATGGCTACACCTTC. Amino acid sequence: CASSQPYNYGYTF.